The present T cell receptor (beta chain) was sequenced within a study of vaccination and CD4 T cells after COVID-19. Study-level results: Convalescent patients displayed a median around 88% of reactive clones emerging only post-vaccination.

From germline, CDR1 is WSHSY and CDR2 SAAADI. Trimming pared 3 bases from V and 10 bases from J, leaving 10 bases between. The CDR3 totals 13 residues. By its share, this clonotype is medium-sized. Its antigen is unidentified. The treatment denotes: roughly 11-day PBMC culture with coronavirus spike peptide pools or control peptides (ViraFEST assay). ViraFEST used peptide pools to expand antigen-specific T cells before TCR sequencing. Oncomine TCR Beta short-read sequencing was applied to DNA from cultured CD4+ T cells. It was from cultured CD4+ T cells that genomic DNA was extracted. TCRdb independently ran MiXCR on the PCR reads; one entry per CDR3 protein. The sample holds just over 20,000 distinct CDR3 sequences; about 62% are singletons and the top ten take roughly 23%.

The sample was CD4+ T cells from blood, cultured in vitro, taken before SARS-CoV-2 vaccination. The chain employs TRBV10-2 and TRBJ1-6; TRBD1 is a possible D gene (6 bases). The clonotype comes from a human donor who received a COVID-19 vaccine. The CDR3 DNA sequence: TGCGCCAGCAGTGACCAGGGGTACTCACCCCTCCACTTT. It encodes CASSDQGYSPLHF.